This T cell receptor beta chain stems from a study of T cells after yellow fever vaccination. Across the whole study: Those fractions that held only low numbers of cells were prepared using the SMART-Seq v4 Ultra Low Input RNA kit. Findings of the study overall: Post-booster repertoires again held most primary-vaccination clones (around 95% CD4, approximately 90% CD8).

The CDR3 runs 17 residues. J lost 4 bases, V lost 4 bases, and 14 bases had no gene match. The germline V gene encodes CDR1 SGHRS and CDR2 YFSETQ. To note about this clonotype: As yet, its antigen is unknown.

Via MiXCR, TCRdb re-called the 5' RACE reads, giving one row per CDR3 protein. This sample has 100,000 to 150,000 distinct CDR3 sequences, with over 12% found just once. This rearrangement joins TRBV5-1 to TRBJ2-1; 7 bases agree with TRBD2. Sequencing was performed on CD8+ T cells sorted from PBMCs, taken 5 days after the yellow fever booster vaccination. The TCR comes from a man younger than 35 who received the YFV17D yellow fever vaccine. CDR3 DNA: TGCGCCAGCAGCGGTCAGAGCGGGGTTCGACCTTACAATGAGCAGTTCTTC. Its protein product is CASSGQSGVRPYNEQFF. The whole variable domain, remainder taken from reference TRBV5-1 and TRBJ2-1, is KAGVTQTPRYLIKTRGQQVTLSCSPISGHRSVSWYQQTPGQGLQFLFEYFSETQRNKGNFPGRFSGRQFSNSRSEMNVSTLELGDSALYLCASSGQSGVRPYNEQFFGPGTRLTVL.